This TCR beta chain appears in the sequencing data of a study of breast tumors, draining lymph nodes, adjacent tissues. V dropped 5 bases and J dropped 0 bases, with 8 bases sitting between them. In germline, CDR1 is SGHTA, CDR2 FQGNSA. This CDR3 has 13 residues. The lymph nodes were axillary draining lymph nodes from breast cancer patients. TCRdb re-derived calls from the multiplex PCR reads in MiXCR, one entry per CDR3 protein. Of 85,000 to 130,000 distinct CDR3 sequences in the sample, 21% are singletons; the top ten hold roughly 1.2%. This clonotype was detected ten times or more. The source material was axillary lymph node tissue. This receptor was taken from a female donor with breast cancer. Some clones in this sample may be carry-over from other donors' samples. The chain links TRBV7-2 to TRBJ2-7; D is perhaps TRBD2 (5 bases). The CDR3 spells CASSHGSSYEQYF. The CDR3 DNA reads as TGTGCCAGCAGCCATGGGAGCTCCTACGAGCAGTACTTC. The full variable domain, rest sourced from reference TRBV7-2 and TRBJ2-7, is GAGVSQSPSNKVTEKGKDVELRCDPISGHTALYWYRQSLGQGLEFLIYFQGNSAPDKSGLPSDRFSAERTGGSVSTLTIQRTQQEDSAVYLCASSHGSSYEQYFGPGTRLTVT.